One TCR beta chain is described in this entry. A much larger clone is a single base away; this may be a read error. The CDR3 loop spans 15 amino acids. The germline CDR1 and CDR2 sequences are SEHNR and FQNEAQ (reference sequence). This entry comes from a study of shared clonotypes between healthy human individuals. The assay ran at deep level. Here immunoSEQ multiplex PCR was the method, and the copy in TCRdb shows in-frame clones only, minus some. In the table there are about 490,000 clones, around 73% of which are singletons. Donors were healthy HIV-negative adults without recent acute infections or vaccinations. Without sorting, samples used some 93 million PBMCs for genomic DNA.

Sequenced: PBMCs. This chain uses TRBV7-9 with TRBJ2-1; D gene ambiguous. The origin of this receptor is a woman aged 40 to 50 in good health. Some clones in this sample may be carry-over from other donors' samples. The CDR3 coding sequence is TGTGCCAGCAGCCAAGAAGAGACGGCGCACAATGGGCAGTTCTTC. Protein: CASSQEETAHNGQFF. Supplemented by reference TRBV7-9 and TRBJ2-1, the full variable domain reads DTGVSQNPRHKITKRGQNVTFRCDPISEHNRLYWYRQTLGQGPEFLTYFQNEAQLEKSRLLSDRFSAERPKGSFSTLEIQRTEQGDSAMYLCASSQEETAHNGQFFGPGTRLTVL.